The 8 T cell receptor beta chains presented below share a single source sample, sequenced in a study of shared clonotypes between healthy human individuals. Naive-designated CD8 cells lacked CD45RO, were positively enriched for CCR7, and omitted terminally differentiated effector memory CD45RA+ cells. TCRdb's table, derived via immunoSEQ multiplex PCR, lists solely in-frame clones and lacks some. The sample lists some 2.1 million clones; 93% were seen once. The source material was naive CD8+ T cells from PBMCs. The receptors come from a man aged 18 to 29 in good health. Some clones in this sample may be carry-over from other donors' samples.

The chain carries TRBV5-1 and TRBJ2-1; perhaps TRBD2 as D (6 bases). Germline V gene sequence: CDR1 SGHRS, CDR2 YFSETQ. Between the trimmed V and J ends, which lost 4 bases and 4 bases, there was a span of 15 bases. This CDR3 is built from 15 residues. CDR3 coding DNA: TGCGCCAGCAGCCAAGTGCCCGGGACTTACAATGAGCAGTTCTTC. Translation: CASSQVPGTYNEQFF.

V gene TRBV27 combines with J gene TRBJ2-5; 7 bases are a match to TRBD1. The J call is in doubt because the DNA end fits TRBJ2-7 better. In germline, CDR1 is MNHEY, CDR2 SMNVEV (reference sequence). The CDR3 totals 15 residues. The DNA for the CDR3 is TGTGCCAGCAGTTTAGTGGGGACAGTATCCTACGAGCAGTACTTC. Translated: CASSLVGTVSYEQYF.

This clone occurred once. The CDR3 bases are TGTGCCAGCAGCTGGCGGTCTAGCGGGAGGGAACATGAGCAGTTCTTC. It codes for CASSWRSSGREHEQFF. J is TRBJ2-1 and V is TRBV13, with TRBD2 matching over 12 bases. V was clipped by 4 bases and J by 8 bases; unmatched bases: 9. This CDR3 is built from 16 residues. Germline V lookup: CDR1 PRHDT, CDR2 FYEKMQ (reference sequence).

The V and J genes are TRBV2 and TRBJ1-5; no clear D gene. CDR3 size: 14 residues. Germline loops: CDR1 SNHLY, CDR2 FYNNEI. V shed 3 bases and J shed 1 base, with 7 bases lying between them. In DNA form, the CDR3 reads TGTGCCAGCAGTGACTGGGGAAGCAATCAGCCCCAGCATTTT. This encodes CASSDWGSNQPQHF. Full variable domain (rest looked up from reference TRBV2 and TRBJ1-5): EPEVTQTPSHQVTQMGQEVILRCVPISNHLYFYWYRQILGQKVEFLVSFYNNEISEKSEIFDDQFSVERPDGSNFTLKIRSTKLEDSAMYFCASSDWGSNQPQHFGDGTRLSIL.

For the CDR3, the DNA is TGTGCCAGCAGCGTAAGGGACAGGGGGCACAAAGAGACCCAGTACTTC. Its protein product is CASSVRDRGHKETQYF. V is TRBV9 and J is TRBJ2-5; 12 bases line up with TRBD1. This CDR3 has 16 residues. V trimming: 1 base; J trimming: 3 bases; junction bases outside the gene matches: 4. In germline, CDR1 is SGDLS, CDR2 YYNGEE.

The CDR3 sequence: CASSLPPQGGEQYF. CDR3 sequence (DNA): TGTGCCAGCAGCTTGCCCCCACAGGGCGGCGAGCAGTACTTC. The chain is built from TRBV5-6 and TRBJ2-7, with D perhaps TRBD1 (6 bases). The CDR3 spans 14 residues. The germline CDR1 and CDR2 sequences are SGHDT and YYEEEE. The V end was cut by 1 base, the J end by 6 bases, with 14 bases between.

The chain employs TRBV27 and TRBJ2-2, with D uncertain. Trimming removed 8 bases from V and 8 bases from J, with 12 bases in between. In germline, CDR1 is MNHEY, CDR2 SMNVEV (reference sequence). The CDR3 spans 12 residues. CDR3 in DNA: TGTGCCAGCCGCCGGGCGCAAGGGGAGCTGTTTTTT. It specifies CASRRAQGELFF.

The genes are TRBV14 and TRBJ2-1, with D possibly TRBD2 on 5 matching bases. This CDR3 has 16 amino acids. Trimming took 3 bases from V and 0 from J, leaving 12 bases between them. CDR1 is SGHDN, CDR2 FVKESK, per germline. As DNA, the CDR3 is TGTGCCAGCAGCCAGGGTCCCCGGGGCTCCTACAATGAGCAGTTCTTC. Residues: CASSQGPRGSYNEQFF.